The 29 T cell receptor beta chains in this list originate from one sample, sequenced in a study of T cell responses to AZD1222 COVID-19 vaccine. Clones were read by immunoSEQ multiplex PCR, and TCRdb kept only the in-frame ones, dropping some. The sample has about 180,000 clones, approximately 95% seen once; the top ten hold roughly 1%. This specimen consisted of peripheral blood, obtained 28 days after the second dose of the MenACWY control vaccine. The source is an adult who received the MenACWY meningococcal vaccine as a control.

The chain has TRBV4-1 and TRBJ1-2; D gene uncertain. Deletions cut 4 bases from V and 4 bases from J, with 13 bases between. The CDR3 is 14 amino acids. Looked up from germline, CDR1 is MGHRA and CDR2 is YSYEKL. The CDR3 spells CASSRQGLGYGYTF. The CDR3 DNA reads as TGCGCCAGCAGCCGCCAAGGGCTGGGCTATGGCTACACCTTC.

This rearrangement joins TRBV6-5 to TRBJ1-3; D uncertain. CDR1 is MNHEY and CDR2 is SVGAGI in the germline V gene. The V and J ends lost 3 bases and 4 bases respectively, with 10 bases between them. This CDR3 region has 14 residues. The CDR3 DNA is TGTGCCAGCAGTTATGGCACGTTGGGAAACACCATATATTTT. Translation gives CASSYGTLGNTIYF.

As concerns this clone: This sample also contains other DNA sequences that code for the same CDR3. The CDR3 DNA sequence: TGTGCCTGGAGGACAGGGGGTCAGCCCCAGCATTTT. As protein: CAWRTGGQPQHF. V gene TRBV30 combines with J gene TRBJ1-5; 9 nucleotides match TRBD1. Germline-derived CDR1 and CDR2 are GTSNPN and SVGIG (reference sequence). The CDR3 runs 12 residues. Germline trimming cut 3 bases from V and 6 bases from J; bases unmatched to any gene: 0.

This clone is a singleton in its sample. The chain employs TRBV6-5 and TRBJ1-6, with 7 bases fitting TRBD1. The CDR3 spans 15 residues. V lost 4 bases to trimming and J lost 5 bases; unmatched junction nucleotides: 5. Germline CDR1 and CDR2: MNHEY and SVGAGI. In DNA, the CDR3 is TGTGCCAGCAGTTTGTACAGGGGTAATAATTCACCCCTCCACTTT. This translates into CASSLYRGNNSPLHF.

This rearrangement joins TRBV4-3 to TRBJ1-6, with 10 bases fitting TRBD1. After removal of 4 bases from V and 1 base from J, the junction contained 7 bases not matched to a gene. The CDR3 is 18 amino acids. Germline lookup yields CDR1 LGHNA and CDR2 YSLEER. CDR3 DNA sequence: TGCGCCAGCAGCCCCCAGAGGACAGGGGGATCCTATAATTCACCCCTCCACTTT. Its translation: CASSPQRTGGSYNSPLHF.

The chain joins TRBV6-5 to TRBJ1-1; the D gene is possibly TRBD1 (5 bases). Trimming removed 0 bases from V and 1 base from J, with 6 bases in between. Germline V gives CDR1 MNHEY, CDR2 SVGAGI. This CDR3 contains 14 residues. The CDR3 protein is CASSYSTGNTEAFF. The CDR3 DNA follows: TGTGCCAGCAGTTACTCCACAGGGAACACTGAAGCTTTCTTT.

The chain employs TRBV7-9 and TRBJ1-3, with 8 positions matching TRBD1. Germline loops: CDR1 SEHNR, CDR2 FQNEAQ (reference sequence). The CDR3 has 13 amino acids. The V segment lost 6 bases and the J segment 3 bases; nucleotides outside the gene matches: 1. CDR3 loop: CASRDRVGNTIYF. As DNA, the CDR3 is TGTGCCAGCAGGGACAGGGTTGGAAACACCATATATTTT.

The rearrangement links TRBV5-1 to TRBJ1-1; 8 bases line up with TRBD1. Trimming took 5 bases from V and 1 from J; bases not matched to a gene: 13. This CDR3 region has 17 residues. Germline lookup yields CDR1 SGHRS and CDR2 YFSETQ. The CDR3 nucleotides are TGCGCCAGCAGTGACTCCAGGGGGCGCCGGGGGAACACTGAAGCTTTCTTT. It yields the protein CASSDSRGRRGNTEAFF.

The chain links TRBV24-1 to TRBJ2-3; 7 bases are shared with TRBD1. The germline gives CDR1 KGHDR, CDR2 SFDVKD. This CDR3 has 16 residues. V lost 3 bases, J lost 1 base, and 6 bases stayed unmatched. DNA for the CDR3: TGTGCCACCAGTGATCCGGACAGGTTGGGCACAGATACGCAGTATTTT. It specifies CATSDPDRLGTDTQYF.

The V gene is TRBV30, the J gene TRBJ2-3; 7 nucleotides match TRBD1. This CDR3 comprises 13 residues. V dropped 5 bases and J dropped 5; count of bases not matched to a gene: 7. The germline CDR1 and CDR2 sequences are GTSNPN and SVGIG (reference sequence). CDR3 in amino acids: CAWDRASIDTQYF. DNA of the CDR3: TGTGCCTGGGACAGGGCTTCGATAGATACGCAGTATTTT.

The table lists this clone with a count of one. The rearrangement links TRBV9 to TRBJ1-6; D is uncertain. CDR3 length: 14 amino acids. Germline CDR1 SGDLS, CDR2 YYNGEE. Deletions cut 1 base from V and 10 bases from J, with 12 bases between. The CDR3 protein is CASSVYSGGSPLHF. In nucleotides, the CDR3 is TGTGCCAGCAGCGTATACTCCGGTGGATCACCCCTCCACTTT.

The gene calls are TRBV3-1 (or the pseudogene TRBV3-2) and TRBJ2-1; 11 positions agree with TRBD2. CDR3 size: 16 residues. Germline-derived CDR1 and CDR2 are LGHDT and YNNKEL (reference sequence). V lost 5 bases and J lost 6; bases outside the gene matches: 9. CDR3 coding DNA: TGTGCCAGCAGCACCTCTAGCGGGGGGTTCTCCAATGAGCAGTTCTTC. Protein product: CASSTSSGGFSNEQFF.

This CDR3 reads CASMRTGGPYGYTF. CDR3 in DNA: TGTGCCAGCATGCGGACAGGGGGACCCTATGGCTACACCTTC. This rearrangement joins TRBV2 to TRBJ1-2, with 10 bases aligning to TRBD1. J was trimmed by 4 bases and V by 7 bases; bases with no gene match: 6. The CDR3 is 14 residues long. Germline CDR1 and CDR2: SNHLY and FYNNEI.

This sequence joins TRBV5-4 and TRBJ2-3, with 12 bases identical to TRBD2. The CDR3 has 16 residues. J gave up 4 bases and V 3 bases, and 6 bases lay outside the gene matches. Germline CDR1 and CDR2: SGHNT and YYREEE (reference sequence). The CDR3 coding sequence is TGTGCCAGCAGCTCACTAGCGGGGGGCCCTCCAGATACGCAGTATTTT. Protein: CASSSLAGGPPDTQYF.

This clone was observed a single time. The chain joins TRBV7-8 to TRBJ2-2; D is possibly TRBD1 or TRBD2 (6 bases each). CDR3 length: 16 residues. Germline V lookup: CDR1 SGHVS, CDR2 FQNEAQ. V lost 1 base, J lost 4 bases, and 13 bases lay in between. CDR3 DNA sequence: TGTGCCAGCAGCTTAGTGGCCGGGGGCGTCACCGGGGAGCTGTTTTTT. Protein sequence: CASSLVAGGVTGELFF.

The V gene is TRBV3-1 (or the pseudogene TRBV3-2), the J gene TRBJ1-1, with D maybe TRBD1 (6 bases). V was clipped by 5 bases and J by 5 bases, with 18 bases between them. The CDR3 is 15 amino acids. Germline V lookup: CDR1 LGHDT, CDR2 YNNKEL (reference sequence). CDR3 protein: CASSTGTNRVTEAFF. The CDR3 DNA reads TGTGCCAGCAGCACGGGAACGAACAGGGTAACTGAAGCTTTCTTT.

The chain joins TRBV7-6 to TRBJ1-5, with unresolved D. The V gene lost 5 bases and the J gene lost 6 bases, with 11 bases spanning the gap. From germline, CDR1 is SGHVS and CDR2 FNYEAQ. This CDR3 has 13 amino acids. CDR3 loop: CASSPRTGQPQHF. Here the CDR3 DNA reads TGTGCCAGCAGCCCCCGGACCGGTCAGCCCCAGCATTTT.

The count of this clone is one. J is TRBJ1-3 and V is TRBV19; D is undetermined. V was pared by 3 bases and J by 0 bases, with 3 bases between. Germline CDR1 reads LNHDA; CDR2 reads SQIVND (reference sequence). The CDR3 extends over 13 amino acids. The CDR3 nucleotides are TGTGCCAGTAGTATGATCTCTGGAAACACCATATATTTT. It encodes CASSMISGNTIYF.

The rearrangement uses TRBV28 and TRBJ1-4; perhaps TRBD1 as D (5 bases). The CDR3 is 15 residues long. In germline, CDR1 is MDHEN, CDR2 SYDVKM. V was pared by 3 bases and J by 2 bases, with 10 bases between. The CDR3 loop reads CASSLGLTTNEKLFF. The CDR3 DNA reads TGTGCCAGCAGTTTGGGGCTGACCACTAATGAAAAACTGTTTTTT.

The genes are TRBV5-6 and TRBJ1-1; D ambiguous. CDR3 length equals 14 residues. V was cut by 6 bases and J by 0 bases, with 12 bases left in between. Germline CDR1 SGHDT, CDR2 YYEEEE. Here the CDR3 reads CASTGLRLNTEAFF. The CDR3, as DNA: TGTGCCAGCACTGGACTTCGGCTGAACACTGAAGCTTTCTTT.

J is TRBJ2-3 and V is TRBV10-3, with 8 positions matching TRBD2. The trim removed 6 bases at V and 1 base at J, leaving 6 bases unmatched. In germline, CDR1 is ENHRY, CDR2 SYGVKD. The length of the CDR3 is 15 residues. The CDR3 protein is CAIRDLAGRTDTQYF. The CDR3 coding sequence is TGTGCCATCAGGGACTTAGCGGGGCGCACAGATACGCAGTATTTT.

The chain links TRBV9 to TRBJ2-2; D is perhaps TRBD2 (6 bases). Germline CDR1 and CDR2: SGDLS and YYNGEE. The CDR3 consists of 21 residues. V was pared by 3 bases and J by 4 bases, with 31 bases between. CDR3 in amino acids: CASSAGDQRGFADGGTGELFF. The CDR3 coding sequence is TGTGCCAGCAGCGCGGGGGACCAGAGGGGCTTTGCCGATGGGGGCACCGGGGAGCTGTTTTTT.

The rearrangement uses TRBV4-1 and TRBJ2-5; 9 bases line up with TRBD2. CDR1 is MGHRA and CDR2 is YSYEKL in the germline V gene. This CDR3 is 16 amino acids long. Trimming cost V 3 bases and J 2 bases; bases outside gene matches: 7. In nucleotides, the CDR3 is TGCGCCAGCAGCCACTTGACTAGCGGCCCACAAGAGACCCAGTACTTC. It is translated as CASSHLTSGPQETQYF.

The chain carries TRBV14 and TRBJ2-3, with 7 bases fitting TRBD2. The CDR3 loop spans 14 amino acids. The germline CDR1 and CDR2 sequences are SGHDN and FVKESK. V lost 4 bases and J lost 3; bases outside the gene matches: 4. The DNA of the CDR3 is TGTGCCAGCAGCCGGGGAGGGGCGACAGATACGCAGTATTTT. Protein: CASSRGGATDTQYF.

In nucleotides, the CDR3 is TGCGCCAGCAGCTTGGTTACCCCCAATGGCTACACCTTC. This encodes CASSLVTPNGYTF. The chain employs TRBV5-1 and TRBJ1-2; the D is unclear. The CDR3 is 13 amino acids. The germline V gene has CDR1 SGHRS and CDR2 YFSETQ. Trimming pared 0 bases from V and 6 bases from J, leaving 9 bases between.

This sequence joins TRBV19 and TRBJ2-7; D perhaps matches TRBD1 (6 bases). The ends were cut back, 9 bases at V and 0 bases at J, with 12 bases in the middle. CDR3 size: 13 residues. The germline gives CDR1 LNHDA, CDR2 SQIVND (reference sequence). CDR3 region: CASGTRSSYEQYF. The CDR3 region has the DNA TGTGCCAGCGGGACAAGGAGCTCCTACGAGCAGTACTTC.

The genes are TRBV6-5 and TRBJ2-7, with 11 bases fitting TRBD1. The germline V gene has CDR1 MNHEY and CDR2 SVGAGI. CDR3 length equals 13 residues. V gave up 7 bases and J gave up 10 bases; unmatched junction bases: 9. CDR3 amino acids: CASMGQGVLVQYF. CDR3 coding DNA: TGTGCCAGCATGGGACAGGGGGTTTTGGTTCAGTACTTC.

The CDR3 loop reads CASSFRRGYEQYF. CDR3 DNA: TGCGCCAGCAGCTTTCGCCGGGGCTACGAGCAGTACTTC. This chain connects TRBV5-1 to TRBJ2-7, with D possibly being TRBD2 (5 bases). V was pared by 2 bases and J by 3 bases, with 9 bases between. Germline V gene data show CDR1 as SGHRS and CDR2 as YFSETQ. This CDR3 is 13 amino acids long.

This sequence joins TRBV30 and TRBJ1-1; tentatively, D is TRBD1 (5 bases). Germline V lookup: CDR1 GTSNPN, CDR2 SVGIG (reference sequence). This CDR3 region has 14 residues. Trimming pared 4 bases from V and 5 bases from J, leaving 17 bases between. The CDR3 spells CAWIRSGSGTEAFF. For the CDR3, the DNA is TGTGCCTGGATCCGATCAGGGTCCGGAACTGAAGCTTTCTTT.